This is a list of T cell receptor beta chains from one sample in a study of T cells in Graves' hyperthyroidism and ophthalmopathy. MiXCR, applied by TCRdb to the multiplex PCR reads, yields one record per CDR3 protein. The table records 560,000 or so distinct CDR3 sequences, about 45% of them present only once. The sequenced material came from peripheral blood or thyroid tissue (not recorded which). These receptors came from a woman between 18 and 29 years old with Graves' hyperthyroidism. CDR3s include the opening cysteine and the closing phenylalanine or tryptophan. A D gene is named only where the DNA matches it firmly. Rows give clone size only sometimes, using once, few, many, or a class for an expanded clone.

abundance,v_gene,len,j_gene,d_gene,CDR3aa,CDR3nt
many,TRBV25-1,17,TRBJ1-4,.,CASSGFTPQGRYEKLFF,TGTGCCAGCAGTGGATTTACCCCGCAGGGGAGGTATGAAAAACTGTTTTTT
.,TRBV14,15,TRBJ2-7,.,CASSQPGAGNYEQYF,TGTGCCAGCAGCCAACCGGGGGCAGGGAACTACGAGCAGTACTTC
many,TRBV2,16,TRBJ1-6,TRBD1,CASSTPNEGARSPLHF,TGTGCCAGCAGTACTCCGAACGAGGGGGCGAGATCACCCCTCCACTTT
.,TRBV7-9,16,TRBJ2-5,.,CASIKRGSGIQETQYF,TGTGCCAGCATCAAACGGGGAAGCGGAATACAAGAGACCCAGTACTTC
.,TRBV29-1,10,TRBJ2-5,.,CSNPAETQYF,TGCAGCAACCCCGCGGAGACCCAGTACTTC
.,TRBV11-1,9,TRBJ2-7,.,CARTYEQYF,TGTGCCAGAACCTACGAGCAGTACTTC
few,TRBV10-3,16,TRBJ1-2,.,CAIRGGAGRKEYGYTF,TGTGCCATCCGAGGGGGAGCAGGGCGGAAAGAGTATGGCTACACCTTC
.,TRBV15,14,TRBJ2-5,.,CATSRDGGGETQYF,TGTGCCACCAGCAGAGATGGAGGAGGAGAGACCCAGTACTTC
few,TRBV6-6,17,TRBJ1-1,TRBD1,CAIKNLGQGARNTEAFF,TGTGCCATCAAAAACTTGGGACAGGGGGCTAGGAACACTGAAGCTTTCTTT
.,TRBV6-5,16,TRBJ2-7,TRBD2,CASSPFPSGRSYEQYF,TGTGCCAGCAGTCCTTTCCCTAGCGGGAGATCCTACGAGCAGTACTTC
.,TRBV6-5,15,TRBJ1-1,.,CASSYLRQGNTEAFF,TGTGCCAGCAGTTACCTGAGGCAGGGGAACACTGAAGCTTTCTTT
.,TRBV20-1,14,TRBJ1-2,TRBD1,CSARDMQGVAGYTF,TGCAGTGCTAGAGACATGCAGGGGGTGGCTGGCTACACCTTC
few,TRBV7-3,13,TRBJ2-5,.,CASSLTTEETQYF,TGTGCCAGCAGCTTAACGACCGAAGAGACCCAGTACTTC
.,TRBV10-3,16,TRBJ2-7,.,CAISPDRGPSRYEQYF,TGTGCCATCAGTCCCGATAGGGGCCCCTCCCGGTACGAGCAGTACTTC
once,TRBV14,19,TRBJ2-2,TRBD2,CASSQEGPLAGVNTGELFF,TGTGCCAGCAGCCAAGAAGGCCCACTAGCGGGGGTAAACACCGGGGAGCTGTTTTTT
many,TRBV2,13,TRBJ1-1,.,CASCQGRNTEAFF,TGTGCCAGCTGCCAGGGCCGGAACACTGAAGCTTTCTTT
.,TRBV10-3,12,TRBJ1-1,.,CAISESTWDAFF,TGTGCCATCAGTGAGTCGACCTGGGATGCCTTCTTT
once,TRBV25-1,16,TRBJ1-2,.,CASSEEGTKASYGYTF,TGTGCCAGCAGTGAAGAGGGGACAAAGGCCAGCTATGGCTACACCTTC
few,TRBV14,16,TRBJ2-2,.,CASSQVDFWGAGELFF,TGTGCCAGCAGCCAAGTGGACTTTTGGGGCGCAGGGGAGCTGTTTTTT
few,TRBV20-1,13,TRBJ1-2,.,CSATPGTLYGYTF,TGCAGTGCTACTCCCGGGACCCTCTATGGCTACACCTTC
few,TRBV4-3,12,TRBJ1-4,.,CASSQVAEKLFF,TGCGCCAGCAGCCAGGTTGCTGAAAAACTGTTTTTT
many,TRBV29-1,14,TRBJ2-7,TRBD2,CSVEASGPSYEQYF,TGCAGCGTTGAGGCTAGCGGGCCTTCCTACGAGCAGTACTTC
few,TRBV2,17,TRBJ2-5,.,CASSLGVDFWGGETQYF,TGTGCCAGCAGCTTAGGCGTGGACTTCTGGGGCGGAGAGACCCAGTACTTC
.,TRBV9,16,TRBJ1-4,TRBD1,CASSPNTGTGDEKLFF,TGTGCCAGCTCACCAAATACCGGGACAGGGGATGAAAAACTGTTTTTT
.,TRBV10-3,15,TRBJ2-5,TRBD2,CAISAGRGSRETQYF,TGTGCCATCAGTGCTGGGCGGGGGAGTCGAGAGACCCAGTACTTC
.,TRBV7-9,16,TRBJ2-6,TRBD1,CASSLVQGAGANVLTF,TGTGCCAGCAGCTTAGTACAGGGGGCTGGGGCCAACGTCCTGACTTTC
few,TRBV2,13,TRBJ2-7,.,CASLRLQGYEQYF,TGTGCCAGCTTACGACTACAAGGTTACGAGCAGTACTTC
.,TRBV12-3/TRBV12-4,14,TRBJ1-1,.,CASSLSEGKTEAFF,TGTGCCAGCAGTTTATCTGAGGGGAAGACTGAAGCTTTCTTT
.,TRBV7-2,15,TRBJ1-1,.,CASSLEVGPNTEAFF,TGTGCCAGCAGCTTGGAGGTGGGGCCTAACACTGAAGCTTTCTTT
once,TRBV10-3,13,TRBJ2-7,.,CAISEGGKGEQYF,TGTGCCATCAGTGAAGGGGGGAAAGGGGAGCAGTACTTC
.,TRBV2,13,TRBJ2-3,TRBD2,CASNYREGDTQYF,TGTGCCAGCAATTATCGGGAGGGAGATACGCAGTATTTT
.,TRBV5-1,14,TRBJ1-2,.,CASSSPQGFYGYTF,TGCGCCAGCAGCAGCCCACAGGGTTTTTATGGCTACACCTTC
few,TRBV7-9,15,TRBJ1-2,.,CASSLDPDGLYGYTF,TGTGCCAGCAGCTTAGACCCTGATGGCCTCTATGGCTACACCTTC